This T cell receptor beta chain stems from a study of CD8+ T cells in alopecia areata. Extraction of RNA preceded its reverse transcription into cDNA, which served as the sequencing template. Assay used: immunoSEQ multiplex PCR; TCRdb lists only in-frame clones, some missing. The data show about 180,000 clones, 50% to 70% seen once. The table lists this clone with a few counts. Its cognate antigen is unknown. Findings and limits, study-wide: Scalp sequencing captures resident alphabeta T cells of normal skin too.

CDR3 length equals 15 residues. After removal of 6 bases from V and 5 bases from J, the junction contained 8 bases not matched to a gene. CDR1 is LGHNT and CDR2 is FRNRAP in the germline V gene. The starting material was CD4+ T cells sorted from blood, obtained at week 0. The TCR comes from a human donor with alopecia areata. The chain has TRBV12-5 and TRBJ2-5; 11 bases line up with TRBD1. CDR3 in amino acids: CASGKGTGGSETQYF. The CDR3 DNA is TGTGCTAGTGGCAAGGGGACAGGGGGTTCGGAGACCCAGTACTTC.